This T cell receptor beta chain stems from a study of identical twins. MiXCR, applied by TCRdb to the 5' RACE reads, yields one record per CDR3 protein. The repertoire holds just over 500,000 distinct CDR3 sequences, with roughly a fifth as singletons. The CDR3 spans 13 residues. Per the germline V gene, CDR1 is ENHRY and CDR2 is SYGVKD. The J segment lost 4 bases and the V segment lost 4 bases, leaving 2 bases of the junction unmatched. These sequences were also reported in another study, on T cells expressing NK-cell markers.

This chain uses TRBV10-3 with TRBJ2-5; 8 bases agree with TRBD1. This sequence was found in a woman between 18 and 30 years old in good health. What was sequenced was CD4+ T cells sorted from blood. Written as DNA, the CDR3 is TGTGCCATCAGTGTAGGACAGGGAGAGACCCAGTACTTC. This gives the protein CAISVGQGETQYF.